Listed below are T cell receptor beta chains from one sample, sequenced in a study of circulating CD8 cells and anti-PD-1 response in melanoma. TCRdb independently ran MiXCR on the reads; one entry per CDR3 protein. Here the sample spans 950 or so distinct CDR3 sequences, under 6.5% being singletons. This sample comprised CD8+ T cells from PBMCs, obtained at baseline or after one month of anti-PD-1 therapy (not recorded which). Receptors originate from a human donor with melanoma. Both conserved end residues are part of each CDR3. A D gene is named only where the DNA matches it firmly. Size is stated for part of the rows, as once, few or many counts, or as a class when the clone is expanded.

V gene	J gene	clone size	D gene	CDR3 protein	CDR3 DNA
TRBV19	TRBJ2-6	medium-sized	TRBD1	CASSPPGGTGANVLTF	TGTGCCAGTAGTCCCCCAGGGGGCACTGGGGCCAACGTCCTGACTTTC
TRBV27	TRBJ2-6	medium-sized	.	CASSSGTGASGANVLTF	TGTGCCAGCAGCAGCGGGACAGGAGCCTCTGGGGCCAACGTCCTGACTTTC
TRBV6-5	TRBJ2-3	large	.	CASSYQATDTQYF	TGTGCCAGCAGTTACCAGGCCACAGATACGCAGTATTTT
TRBV7-2	TRBJ2-1	medium-sized	TRBD2	CASSLSGGPYNEQFF	TGTGCCAGCAGCTTAAGCGGGGGACCTTACAATGAGCAGTTCTTC
TRBV27	TRBJ1-2	medium-sized	.	CASSSPTGTTF	TGTGCCAGCAGTTCCCCCACGGGCACTACCTTC
TRBV27	TRBJ2-3	medium-sized	.	CASSRNYPHTDTQYF	TGTGCCAGCAGTCGAAACTATCCCCACACAGATACGCAGTATTTT
TRBV29-1	TRBJ2-5	large	.	CSVESPTEETQYF	TGCAGCGTTGAATCCCCTACTGAGGAGACCCAGTACTTC
TRBV4-2	TRBJ1-1	medium-sized	.	CASSTTGFEAFF	TGTGCCAGCAGTACTACAGGGTTTGAAGCTTTCTTT
TRBV27	TRBJ2-5	medium-sized	.	CASSFLLGFQETQYF	TGTGCCAGCAGTTTCTTATTGGGTTTCCAAGAGACCCAGTACTTC
TRBV30	TRBJ1-2	medium-sized	TRBD1	CAWTAGGYGYTF	TGTGCCTGGACCGCAGGGGGCTATGGCTACACCTTC
TRBV12-5	TRBJ2-5	large	.	CASGLGYQETQYF	TGTGCTAGTGGTTTGGGGTACCAAGAGACCCAGTACTTC
TRBV27	TRBJ1-1	medium-sized	.	CASSTHYGAFEAFF	TGTGCCAGCAGTACCCACTACGGGGCCTTTGAAGCTTTCTTT
TRBV2	TRBJ2-1	medium-sized	TRBD2	CAGGLADYNEQFF	TGTGCCGGCGGACTAGCGGATTACAATGAGCAGTTCTTC
TRBV19	TRBJ2-7	large	.	CATKQQGTYEQYF	TGTGCAACTAAGCAGCAGGGGACCTACGAGCAGTACTTC
TRBV19	TRBJ1-4	.	.	CASTRGREKLFF	TGTGCCAGTACCCGGGGGCGTGAAAAACTGTTTTTT
TRBV19	TRBJ2-7	medium-sized	.	CASSIAENSYEQYF	TGTGCCAGTAGTATAGCAGAAAACTCCTACGAGCAGTACTTC
TRBV28	TRBJ1-1	large	.	CASSQPGNTEAFF	TGTGCCAGCAGTCAGCCAGGGAACACTGAAGCTTTCTTT
TRBV7-2	TRBJ1-1	medium-sized	.	CASSPDYGDTEAFF	TGTGCCAGCAGCCCAGACTACGGGGACACTGAAGCTTTCTTT
TRBV9	TRBJ2-2	large	.	CASSVDTRPNTGELFF	TGTGCCAGCAGCGTAGATACGAGGCCCAACACCGGGGAGCTGTTTTTT
TRBV19	TRBJ2-7	large	TRBD2	CASSIDGTTRGNEQYF	TGTGCCAGTAGTATAGACGGGACTACCCGGGGGAACGAGCAGTACTTC
TRBV19	TRBJ1-5	medium-sized	.	CASSILQGEEHF	TGTGCCAGTAGTATCTTGCAGGGCGAGGAACATTTT
TRBV25-1	TRBJ2-2	medium-sized	TRBD2	CASSDAGGPNTGELFF	TGTGCCAGCAGTGACGCGGGGGGCCCGAACACCGGGGAGCTGTTTTTT
TRBV7-3	TRBJ2-5	large	.	CASSLWGGLAETQYF	TGTGCCAGCAGCCTATGGGGAGGACTGGCGGAGACCCAGTACTTC
TRBV24-1	TRBJ2-7	large	.	CATSEGMGHGQYF	TGTGCCACCAGTGAGGGCATGGGGCATGGGCAGTACTTC
TRBV19	TRBJ1-6	few	.	CAAGPGPTNSPLHF	TGTGCCGCCGGCCCGGGACCCACCAATTCACCCCTCCACTTT
TRBV12-5	TRBJ1-2	large	.	CASTGDPRRGYTF	TGTGCTAGTACCGGGGATCCACGGCGTGGCTACACCTTC
TRBV9	TRBJ2-7	large	.	CASSVHPRDTEQYF	TGTGCCAGCAGCGTACATCCGCGGGACACTGAGCAGTACTTC